This T cell receptor beta chain was captured in a study of blood T cell repertoires in COVID-19. In the study overall: Samples of COVID-19 (acute and convalescent) were obtained from the United States, Italy and Spain. Sources were T cells, B-cell-depleted T cells, or PBMCs; the material itself was cDNA or gDNA.

The V end lost 3 bases, the J end lost 4 bases, and 18 bases lay between the germline ends. Germline CDR1 is LNHDA and CDR2 is SQIVND (reference sequence). The CDR3 has 16 residues. Study processing details: Amplification of reference gene primers was used by the study to estimate nucleated cell counts. Sequencing used immunoSEQ multiplex PCR; TCRdb keeps in-frame clones, though not all of them. The V and J calls and clone size are taken from that table; D and trimming were inferred from the DNA. The sample has over 120,000 clones, around 84% seen once. The sample taken for sequencing was peripheral blood. The V call is TRBV19, the J call TRBJ2-5; TRBD2 might be the D (6 bases). This receptor was identified in a man between 60 and 70 years old with active or convalescent COVID-19. Here the CDR3 DNA reads TGTGCCAGTAGTATTACCAGCGGGCCGGTAATAGAGACCCAGTACTTC. Its translation is CASSITSGPVIETQYF.